These T cell receptor beta chains were read from a single sample in a study of OX40 agonist ivuxolimab in advanced cancers. Here immunoSEQ multiplex PCR was the method, and the copy in TCRdb shows in-frame clones only, minus some. Here the sample spans approximately 74,000 clones, roughly four fifths being singletons. This specimen was CD4+ or CD8+ T cells sorted from blood, taken in a trial of the OX40 agonist ivuxolimab. These TCRs come from an adult with an advanced solid tumor such as melanoma, head and neck, liver or kidney cancer. The CDR3 runs from the conserved cysteine through the conserved F or W. The D gene is left open where the match is weak. The listing skips clone size in some rows; elsewhere it reads once, few, many or a size class.

>TRBV11-2|TRBJ1-2|TRBD1|NA
CASSLDRRGTGGRDGYTF
TGTGCCAGCAGCTTAGATCGTCGGGGGACAGGGGGCAGAGATGGCTACACCTTC
>TRBV2|TRBJ1-2|TRBD1|NA
CASSDTVTGVGYGYTF
TGTGCCAGCAGTGATACTGTTACAGGGGTTGGCTATGGCTACACCTTC
>TRBV5-4|TRBJ1-1|TRBD1|NA
CASSLEDRGHEAFF
TGTGCCAGCAGCTTGGAAGACAGGGGGCATGAAGCTTTCTTT
>TRBV18|TRBJ2-1|TRBD2|NA
CASSPGTSGTNEQFF
TGTGCCAGCTCACCCGGGACTAGCGGGACGAATGAGCAGTTCTTC
>TRBV5-1|TRBJ1-6|NA|NA
CASRYRDLNSPLHF
TGCGCCAGCAGATACAGGGACCTCAATTCACCCCTCCACTTT
>TRBV28|TRBJ2-1|NA|NA
CASSFAYNEQFF
TGTGCCAGCAGTTTCGCCTACAATGAGCAGTTCTTC
>TRBV9|TRBJ2-2|TRBD2|once
CASSARTSGPNTGELFF
TGTGCCAGCAGCGCTAGGACTAGCGGCCCGAACACCGGGGAGCTGTTTTTT
>TRBV27|TRBJ2-5|NA|NA
CASSLRQDGETQYF
TGTGCCAGCAGTTTAAGGCAGGACGGAGAGACCCAGTACTTC
>TRBV28|TRBJ1-1|NA|NA
CASSFTDYHKKNTEAFF
TGTGCCAGCAGTTTTACAGACTATCACAAAAAAAACACTGAAGCTTTCTTT
>TRBV5-1|TRBJ2-1|NA|NA
CASSRAAGQDEQFF
TGCGCCAGCAGCCGGGCGGCAGGGCAGGATGAGCAGTTCTTC
>TRBV28|TRBJ2-2|NA|NA
CASSFSRRINSINTGELFF
TGTGCCAGCAGTTTTTCTCGACGGATCAACTCAATTAACACCGGGGAGCTGTTTTTT
>TRBV7-6|TRBJ2-1|NA|NA
CASSLVAAPEQFF
TGTGCCAGCAGCTTAGTAGCAGCGCCTGAGCAGTTCTTC
>TRBV27|TRBJ1-1|NA|NA
CASSWNLNTEAFF
TGTGCCAGCAGTTGGAACTTGAACACTGAAGCTTTCTTT
>TRBV7-2|TRBJ2-7|NA|NA
CASSPQRLGGLTGAYEQYF
TGTGCCAGCAGCCCTCAGAGGTTAGGCGGCCTAACAGGCGCCTACGAGCAGTACTTC
>TRBV5-4|TRBJ2-7|NA|NA
CAIRDGSSYEQYF
TGTGCCATCCGGGACGGATCCTCCTACGAGCAGTACTTC
>TRBV7-2|TRBJ2-6|TRBD1|NA
CASSFSGTANSGANVLTF
TGTGCCAGCAGCTTCTCCGGGACAGCCAACTCTGGGGCCAACGTCCTGACTTTC
>TRBV11-2|TRBJ2-1|TRBD2|NA
CASSLLRGLKGLYNEQFF
TGTGCCAGCAGCTTATTGAGGGGTTTAAAGGGACTATACAATGAGCAGTTCTTC
>TRBV9|TRBJ2-7|TRBD2|NA
CASSVDPGGTYEQYF
TGTGCCAGCAGCGTAGATCCGGGAGGCACCTACGAGCAGTACTTC
>TRBV9|TRBJ1-2|NA|NA
CASSVESFNYGYTF
TGTGCCAGCAGCGTAGAGTCCTTTAACTATGGCTACACCTTC
>TRBV7-2|TRBJ2-1|TRBD2|NA
CASSTRTSGSGNEQFF
TGTGCCAGCAGCACAAGGACTAGCGGGAGTGGGAATGAGCAGTTCTTC
>TRBV6-6|TRBJ1-1|TRBD1|NA
CASSYRDRLAEAFF
TGTGCCAGCAGTTATCGGGACAGATTAGCTGAAGCTTTCTTT
>TRBV19|TRBJ1-4|NA|NA
CASSIYNNANEKLFF
TGTGCCAGTAGTATTTATAATAACGCTAATGAAAAACTGTTTTTT